The present entry profiles one TCR beta chain with its context. This sample stems from a study of blood T cell repertoires in COVID-19. Study-wide background: The origin of the acute and convalescent COVID-19 samples was the United States, Italy and Spain.

The CDR3 has 16 amino acids. From germline, CDR1 is MNHEY and CDR2 SVGAGI. Trimming removed 0 bases from V and 5 bases from J, with 16 bases in between. Profiling relied on immunoSEQ multiplex PCR, and the TCRdb table lists in-frame clones only, not all of them. The table lists under 250,000 clones, approximately 84% of them singletons. The sequence derives from a man between 35 and 55 years old who had recovered from COVID-19. This sequence joins TRBV6-5 and TRBJ1-2, with D possibly being TRBD1 (5 bases). Specimen: PBMCs or T cells enriched from blood (not recorded which). This chain's CDR3 is CASSYSSLGRVYGYTF. CDR3 bases: TGTGCCAGCAGTTACTCGAGTCTTGGCAGGGTTTATGGCTACACCTTC.